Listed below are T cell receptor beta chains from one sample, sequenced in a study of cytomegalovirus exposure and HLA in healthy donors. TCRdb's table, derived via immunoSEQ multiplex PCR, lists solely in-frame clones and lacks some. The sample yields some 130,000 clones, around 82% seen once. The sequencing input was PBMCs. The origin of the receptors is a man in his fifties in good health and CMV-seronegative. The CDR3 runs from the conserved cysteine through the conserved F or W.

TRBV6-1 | CASSASAGEQYF
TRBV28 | CASTRDRDTGELFF
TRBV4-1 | CASSQDGTAFSAELFF
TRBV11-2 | CASSPGTAQETQYF
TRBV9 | CASSLRKEDNEQFF
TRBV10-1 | CASSGPSGRGEETQYF
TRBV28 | CASTRQGPYGYTF
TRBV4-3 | CASSHGLAGSYEQYF
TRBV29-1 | CSVLIPTSGSSGEQFF
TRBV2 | CASSPQGATNEKLFF
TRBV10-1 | CASSERAWDTQYF
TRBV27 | CASSLSYWTSGEETQYF
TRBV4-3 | CASSQTGRNTEAFF
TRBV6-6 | CASKSEGGQPQHF
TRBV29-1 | CSVYGQGANEKLFF
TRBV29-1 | CSVAAGTETQYF
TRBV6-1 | CASRNRDREAFF
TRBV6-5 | CASSYGQGRGGYTF
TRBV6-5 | CASSYGGTEAFF
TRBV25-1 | CASSGRGLAGATYNEQFF
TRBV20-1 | CGITGGYEQYF
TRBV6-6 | CASSSDSPNQPQHF
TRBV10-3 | CAIRQNYEQYF
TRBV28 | CASSLGDRVYEQYF
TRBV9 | CASSPQGHARGETQYF
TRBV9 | CASSQTTSSSEQYF
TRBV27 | CASSLGTPTDTQYF
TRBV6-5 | CASSYLRGNTIYF
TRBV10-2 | CASSQGQLETQYF
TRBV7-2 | CASSVDRGTYNEQFF
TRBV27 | CASSLLGVSVDEQYF
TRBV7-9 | CASGRSREPYGYTF